This TCR beta chain was profiled in a study of T cells in localized non-small cell lung cancer. Regarding the study as a whole: Among the top 100 tumor clones, a median about 58 appeared in adjacent lung.

With respect to this clone: Its specificity is not known.

The germline V gene has CDR1 SEHNR and CDR2 FQNEAQ (reference sequence). Trimming took 4 bases from V and 3 from J, leaving 15 bases between them. The CDR3 is made up of 15 amino acids. TCRdb's copy holds only in-frame clones and misses some; the assay was immunoSEQ multiplex PCR. The sample lists about 26,000 clones; around 93% were seen once. The chain is built from TRBV7-9 and TRBJ1-1; D remains ambiguous. The sequence derives from a female donor of 60 years or more with stage II squamous cell lung carcinoma. The input for sequencing was peripheral blood, taken before any cancer treatment. CDR3 bases: TGTGCCAGCAGCTCAAATGTCCCCTGGGACACTGAAGCTTTCTTT. Encoded protein: CASSSNVPWDTEAFF. Supplemented by reference TRBV7-9 and TRBJ1-1, the full variable domain reads DTGVSQNPRHKITKRGQNVTFRCDPISEHNRLYWYRQTLGQGPEFLTYFQNEAQLEKSRLLSDRFSAERPKGSFSTLEIQRTEQGDSAMYLCASSSNVPWDTEAFFGQGTRLTVV.